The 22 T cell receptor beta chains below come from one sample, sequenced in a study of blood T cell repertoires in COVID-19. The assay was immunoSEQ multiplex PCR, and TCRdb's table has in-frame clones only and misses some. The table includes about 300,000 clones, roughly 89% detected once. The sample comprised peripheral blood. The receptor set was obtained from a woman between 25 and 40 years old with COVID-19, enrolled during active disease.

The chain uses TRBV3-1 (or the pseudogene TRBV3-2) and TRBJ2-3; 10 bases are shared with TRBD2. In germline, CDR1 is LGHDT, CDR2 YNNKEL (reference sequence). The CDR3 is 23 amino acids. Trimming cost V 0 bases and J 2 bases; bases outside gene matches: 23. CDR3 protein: CASSQDRPIRSGGEGISTDTQYF. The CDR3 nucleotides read TGTGCCAGCAGCCAAGATCGCCCCATCCGCAGCGGGGGGGAAGGAATTTCCACAGATACGCAGTATTTT.

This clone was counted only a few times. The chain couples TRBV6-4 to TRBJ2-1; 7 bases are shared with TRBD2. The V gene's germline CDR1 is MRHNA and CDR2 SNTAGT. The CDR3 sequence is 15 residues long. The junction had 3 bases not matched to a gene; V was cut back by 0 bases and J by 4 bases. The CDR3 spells CASSDSAGDYNEQFF. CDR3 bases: TGTGCCAGCAGTGACTCTGCGGGGGATTACAATGAGCAGTTCTTC.

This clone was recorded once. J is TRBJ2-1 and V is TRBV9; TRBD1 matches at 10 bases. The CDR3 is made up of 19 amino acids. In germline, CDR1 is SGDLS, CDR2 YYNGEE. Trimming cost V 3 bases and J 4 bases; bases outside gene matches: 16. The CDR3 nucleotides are TGTGCCAGCAGCGCCGTAGAAAATTGGGACAGGGGTACATACAATGAGCAGTTCTTC. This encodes CASSAVENWDRGTYNEQFF.

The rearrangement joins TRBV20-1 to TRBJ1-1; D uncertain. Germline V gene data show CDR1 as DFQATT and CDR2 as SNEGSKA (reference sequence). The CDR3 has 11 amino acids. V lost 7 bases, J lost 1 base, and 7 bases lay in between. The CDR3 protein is CSGEENTEAFF. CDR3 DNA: TGCAGTGGCGAGGAGAACACTGAAGCTTTCTTT.

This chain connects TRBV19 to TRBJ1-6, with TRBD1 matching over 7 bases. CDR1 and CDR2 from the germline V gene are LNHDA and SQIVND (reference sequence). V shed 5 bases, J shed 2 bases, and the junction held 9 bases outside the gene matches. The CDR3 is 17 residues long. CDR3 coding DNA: TGTGCCAGTAGTGTTCCGGGACAGCAGACCTATAATTCACCCCTCCACTTT. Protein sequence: CASSVPGQQTYNSPLHF.

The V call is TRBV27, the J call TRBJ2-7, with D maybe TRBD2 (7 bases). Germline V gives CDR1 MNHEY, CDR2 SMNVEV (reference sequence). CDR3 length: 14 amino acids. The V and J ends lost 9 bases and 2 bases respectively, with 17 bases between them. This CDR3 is CARGGRDRTYEQYV. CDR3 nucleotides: TGTGCCAGGGGGGGGCGGGACCGGACCTACGAGCAGTACGTC.

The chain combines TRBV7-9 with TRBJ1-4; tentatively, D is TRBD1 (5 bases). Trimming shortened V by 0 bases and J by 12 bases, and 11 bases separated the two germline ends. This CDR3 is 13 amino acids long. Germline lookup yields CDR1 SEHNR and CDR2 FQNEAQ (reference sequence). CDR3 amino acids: CASSLAWGEELFF. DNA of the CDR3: TGTGCCAGCAGCTTAGCTTGGGGGGAGGAACTGTTTTTT.

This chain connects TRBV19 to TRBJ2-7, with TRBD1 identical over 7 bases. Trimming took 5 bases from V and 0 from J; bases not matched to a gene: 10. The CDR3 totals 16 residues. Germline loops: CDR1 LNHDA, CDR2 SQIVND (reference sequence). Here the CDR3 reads CASSARTGPSSYEQYF. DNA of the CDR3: TGTGCCAGTAGTGCCCGGACAGGCCCGTCCTCCTACGAGCAGTACTTC.

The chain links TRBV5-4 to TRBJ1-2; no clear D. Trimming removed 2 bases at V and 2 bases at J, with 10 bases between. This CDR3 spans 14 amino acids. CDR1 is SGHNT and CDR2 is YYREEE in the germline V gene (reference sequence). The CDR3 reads CASSLTNVNYGYTF. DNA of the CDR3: TGTGCCAGCAGCTTAACTAACGTCAACTATGGCTACACCTTC. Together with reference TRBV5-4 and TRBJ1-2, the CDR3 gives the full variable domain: ETGVTQSPTHLIKTRGQQVTLRCSSQSGHNTVSWYQQALGQGPQFIFQYYREEENGRGNFPPRFSGLQFPNYSSELNVNALELDDSALYLCASSLTNVNYGYTFGSGTRLTVV.

In DNA, the CDR3 is TGTGCCAGCAGCTCGTGGGACAGGGTCTACGAGCAGTACTTC. Amino acids: CASSSWDRVYEQYF. The chain couples TRBV7-9 to TRBJ2-7; 9 bases align to TRBD1. Germline V CDR1 and CDR2: SEHNR, FQNEAQ (reference sequence). V shed 4 bases and J 3 bases; nucleotides not matched to a gene: 4. CDR3 length: 14 amino acids.

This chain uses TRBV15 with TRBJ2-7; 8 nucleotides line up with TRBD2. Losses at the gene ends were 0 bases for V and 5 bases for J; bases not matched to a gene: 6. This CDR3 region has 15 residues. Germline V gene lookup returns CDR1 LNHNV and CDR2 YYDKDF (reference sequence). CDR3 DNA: TGTGCCACCAGCAGAGATCCGGGGGGGGCGAACGAGCAGTACTTC. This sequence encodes CATSRDPGGANEQYF.

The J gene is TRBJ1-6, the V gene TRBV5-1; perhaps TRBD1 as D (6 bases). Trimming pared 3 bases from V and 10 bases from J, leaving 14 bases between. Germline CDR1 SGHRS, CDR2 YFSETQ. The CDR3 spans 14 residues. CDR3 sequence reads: CASSYDRPGSPLHF. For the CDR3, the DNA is TGCGCCAGCAGCTACGACAGGCCGGGATCACCCCTCCACTTT. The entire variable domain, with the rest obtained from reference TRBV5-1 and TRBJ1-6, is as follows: KAGVTQTPRYLIKTRGQQVTLSCSPISGHRSVSWYQQTPGQGLQFLFEYFSETQRNKGNFPGRFSGRQFSNSRSEMNVSTLELGDSALYLCASSYDRPGSPLHFGNGTRLTVT.

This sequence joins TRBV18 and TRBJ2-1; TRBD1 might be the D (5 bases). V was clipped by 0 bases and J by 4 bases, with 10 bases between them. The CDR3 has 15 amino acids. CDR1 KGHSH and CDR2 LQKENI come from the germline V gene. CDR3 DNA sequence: TGTGCCAGCTCACCACCAGACAGCTCTTACAATGAGCAGTTCTTC. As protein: CASSPPDSSYNEQFF.

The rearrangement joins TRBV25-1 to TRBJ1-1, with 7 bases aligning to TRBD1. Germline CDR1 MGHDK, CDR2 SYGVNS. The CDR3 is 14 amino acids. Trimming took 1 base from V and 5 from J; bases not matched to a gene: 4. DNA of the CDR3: TGTGCCAGCAGTGAATCGACAGGGCCAACTGAAGCTTTCTTT. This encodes CASSESTGPTEAFF.

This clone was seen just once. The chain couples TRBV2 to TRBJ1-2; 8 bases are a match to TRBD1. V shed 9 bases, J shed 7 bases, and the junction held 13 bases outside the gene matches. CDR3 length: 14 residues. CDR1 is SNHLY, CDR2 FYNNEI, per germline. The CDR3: CARTAAEDRAGYTF. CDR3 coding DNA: TGTGCCAGAACCGCGGCGGAGGACAGGGCTGGCTACACCTTC.

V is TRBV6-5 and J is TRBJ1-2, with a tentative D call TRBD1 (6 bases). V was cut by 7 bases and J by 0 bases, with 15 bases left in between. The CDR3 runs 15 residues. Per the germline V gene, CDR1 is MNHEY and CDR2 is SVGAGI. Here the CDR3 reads CASTGAWAANYGYTF. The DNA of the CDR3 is TGTGCCAGCACAGGGGCGTGGGCAGCTAACTATGGCTACACCTTC.

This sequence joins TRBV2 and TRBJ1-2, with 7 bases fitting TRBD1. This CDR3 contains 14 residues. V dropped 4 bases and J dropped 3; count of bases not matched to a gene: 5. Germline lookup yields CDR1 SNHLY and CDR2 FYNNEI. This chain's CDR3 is CASSVRQGYYGYTF. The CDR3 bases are TGTGCCAGCAGTGTAAGACAGGGCTACTATGGCTACACCTTC.

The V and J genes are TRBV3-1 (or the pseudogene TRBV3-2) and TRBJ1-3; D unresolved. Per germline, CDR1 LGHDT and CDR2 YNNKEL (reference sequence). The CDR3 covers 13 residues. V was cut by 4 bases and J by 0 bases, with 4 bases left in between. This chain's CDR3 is CASSPGSGNTIYF. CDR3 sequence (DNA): TGTGCCAGCAGCCCGGGCTCTGGAAACACCATATATTTT.

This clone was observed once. The CDR3 region is CASIRGGIQETQYF. CDR3 nucleotides: TGTGCCAGCATAAGGGGGGGAATTCAAGAGACCCAGTACTTC. The chain combines TRBV2 with TRBJ2-5; possibly TRBD2 for D (7 bases). From germline, CDR1 is SNHLY and CDR2 FYNNEI. The CDR3 has 14 residues. Trimming removed 7 bases from V and 2 bases from J, with 14 bases in between.

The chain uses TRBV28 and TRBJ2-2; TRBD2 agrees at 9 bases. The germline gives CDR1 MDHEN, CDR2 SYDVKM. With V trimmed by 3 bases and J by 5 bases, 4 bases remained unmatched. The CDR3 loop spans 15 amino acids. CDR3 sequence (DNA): TGTGCCAGCAGTTTTAGGCGGGGGGGAACCGGGGAGCTGTTTTTT. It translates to CASSFRRGGTGELFF. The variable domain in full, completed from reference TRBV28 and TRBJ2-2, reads DVKVTQSSRYLVKRTGEKVFLECVQDMDHENMFWYRQDPGLGLRLIYFSYDVKMKEKGDIPEGYSVSREKKERFSLILESASTNQTSMYLCASSFRRGGTGELFFGEGSRLTVL.

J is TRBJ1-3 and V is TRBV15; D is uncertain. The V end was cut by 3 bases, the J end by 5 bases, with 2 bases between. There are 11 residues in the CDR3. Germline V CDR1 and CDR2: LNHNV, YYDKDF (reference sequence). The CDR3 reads CATSSRNTIYF. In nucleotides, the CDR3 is TGTGCCACCAGCAGCAGAAACACCATATATTTT.

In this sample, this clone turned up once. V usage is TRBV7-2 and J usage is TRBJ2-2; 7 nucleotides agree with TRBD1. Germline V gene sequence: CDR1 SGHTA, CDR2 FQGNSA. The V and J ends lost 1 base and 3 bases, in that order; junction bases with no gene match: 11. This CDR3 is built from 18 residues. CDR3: CASSLEGRGFTDTGELFF. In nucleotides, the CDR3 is TGTGCCAGCAGCTTAGAAGGCAGGGGGTTTACTGACACCGGGGAGCTGTTTTTT.